The 6 T cell receptor beta chains below all came from one sample that was sequenced in a study of T cells in Graves' hyperthyroidism and ophthalmopathy. Regions amplified from RNA transcripts were the TCR beta CDR3 regions. The primer set for the first-round RT-PCR of the TCR CDR3 was HTBI. TCRdb re-derived calls from the multiplex PCR reads in MiXCR, one entry per CDR3 protein. The sample shows 600,000 to 850,000 distinct CDR3 sequences, about 19% of them seen only once. The specimen was blood. All receptors come from a woman aged 50 to 60 with Graves' hyperthyroidism that later progressed to Graves' ophthalmopathy.

In this sample, this clonotype turned up a few times. The chain joins TRBV13 to TRBJ1-2; 8 nucleotides align to TRBD1. The germline CDR1 and CDR2 sequences are PRHDT and FYEKMQ (reference sequence). J gave up 3 bases and V 8 bases, and 20 bases lay outside the gene matches. The CDR3 sequence is 18 residues long. Here the CDR3 reads CASPPSGQAGSSDYGYTF. The CDR3 DNA is TGTGCCAGCCCCCCCTCGGGACAGGCAGGGTCTTCTGACTATGGCTACACCTTC.

This clonotype was recorded many times. The chain recombines TRBV12-3 or TRBV12-4 with TRBJ2-4, with D perhaps TRBD2 (5 bases). The CDR3 covers 16 residues. V lost 4 bases to trimming and J lost 4 bases, with 17 bases between them. CDR3 protein: CASSSHGVNGKNIQYF. The CDR3 DNA reads TGTGCCAGCAGTTCGCACGGGGTTAACGGTAAAAACATTCAGTACTTC.

The chain links TRBV10-3 to TRBJ1-5; a possible D gene is TRBD1 (5 bases). The V end was cut by 6 bases, the J end by 11 bases, with 17 bases between. The germline gives CDR1 ENHRY, CDR2 SYGVKD. This CDR3 has 13 amino acids. As DNA, the CDR3 is TGTGCCATCAGGGGCGACGGGGAAGGGGCCCAGCATTTT. It specifies CAIRGDGEGAQHF.

This clonotype has more than one count but fewer than ten. This CDR3 reads CASSLAFTRGVGGYTF. In nucleotides, the CDR3 is TGTGCCAGCAGCTTGGCCTTTACGAGGGGCGTGGGGGGCTACACCTTC. The chain links TRBV5-5 to TRBJ1-2, with D maybe TRBD1 (5 bases). V lost 0 bases, J lost 8 bases, and 20 bases lay in between. Looked up from germline, CDR1 is SGHKS and CDR2 is YYEKEE (reference sequence). This CDR3 contains 16 residues. Supplemented by reference TRBV5-5 and TRBJ1-2, the full variable domain reads DAGVTQSPTHLIKTRGQQVTLRCSPISGHKSVSWYQQVLGQGPQFIFQYYEKEERGRGNFPDRFSARQFPNYSSELNVNALLLGDSALYLCASSLAFTRGVGGYTFGSGTRLTVV.

About this clonotype itself: This may be a read error, as it is one base from a much larger clone. The rearrangement uses TRBV3-1 and TRBJ1-2; no clear D gene. The CDR3 loop spans 11 amino acids. The V end lost 1 base, the J end lost 10 bases, and 7 bases lay between the germline ends. Per the germline V gene, CDR1 is LGHDT and CDR2 is YNNKEL (reference sequence). CDR3 DNA: TGTGCCAGCAGCCAAGTCTTGCTCTACACCTTC. As protein: CASSQVLLYTF.

Details on this clonotype: This could be a read error, since a much larger clone is one nucleotide away. V gene TRBV20-1 combines with J gene TRBJ2-1; D may correspond to TRBD1 or TRBD2 (5 bases each). This CDR3 contains 14 residues. CDR1 is DFQATT and CDR2 is SNEGSKA in the germline V gene (reference sequence). The CDR3 DNA sequence: TGCAGTGCTCTCTCCGGGACCGCCTACGATGAGCAGTTCTTC. As protein: CSALSGTAYDEQFF.